This T cell receptor (beta chain) was sequenced in a study of Tregs in tolerant kidney transplant recipients. About the study: Recipients received nonmyeloablative bone marrow transplants from related graft donors, with transient mixed chimerism. General study findings and limits: Changing PCR primers prevented nucleotide comparison between some patients' samples.

CD4+CD25+CD127- Tregs, CD4+CD25- non-Tregs, CD4 and CD8 cells were sorted. Concerning this clone itself: The target antigen is unknown.

In germline, CDR1 is MNHNS, CDR2 SASEGT. There are 16 residues in the CDR3. V was cut by 1 base and J by 4 bases, with 11 bases left in between. The protocol was immunoSEQ multiplex PCR, while the TCRdb copy is restricted to in-frame clones and leaves out a portion. Among about 94,000 clones listed, 93% were seen once. The TCR sequence derives from a human donor who received a combined kidney and bone marrow transplant. The sequencing here drew on CD4+ T cells from blood, taken before the transplant. The chain employs TRBV6-1 and TRBJ2-6; no clear D. CDR3 nucleotides: TGTGCCAGCAGTGAAGAGGCGGCTAGAGGGGCCAACGTCCTGACTTTC. Amino acids: CASSEEAARGANVLTF.